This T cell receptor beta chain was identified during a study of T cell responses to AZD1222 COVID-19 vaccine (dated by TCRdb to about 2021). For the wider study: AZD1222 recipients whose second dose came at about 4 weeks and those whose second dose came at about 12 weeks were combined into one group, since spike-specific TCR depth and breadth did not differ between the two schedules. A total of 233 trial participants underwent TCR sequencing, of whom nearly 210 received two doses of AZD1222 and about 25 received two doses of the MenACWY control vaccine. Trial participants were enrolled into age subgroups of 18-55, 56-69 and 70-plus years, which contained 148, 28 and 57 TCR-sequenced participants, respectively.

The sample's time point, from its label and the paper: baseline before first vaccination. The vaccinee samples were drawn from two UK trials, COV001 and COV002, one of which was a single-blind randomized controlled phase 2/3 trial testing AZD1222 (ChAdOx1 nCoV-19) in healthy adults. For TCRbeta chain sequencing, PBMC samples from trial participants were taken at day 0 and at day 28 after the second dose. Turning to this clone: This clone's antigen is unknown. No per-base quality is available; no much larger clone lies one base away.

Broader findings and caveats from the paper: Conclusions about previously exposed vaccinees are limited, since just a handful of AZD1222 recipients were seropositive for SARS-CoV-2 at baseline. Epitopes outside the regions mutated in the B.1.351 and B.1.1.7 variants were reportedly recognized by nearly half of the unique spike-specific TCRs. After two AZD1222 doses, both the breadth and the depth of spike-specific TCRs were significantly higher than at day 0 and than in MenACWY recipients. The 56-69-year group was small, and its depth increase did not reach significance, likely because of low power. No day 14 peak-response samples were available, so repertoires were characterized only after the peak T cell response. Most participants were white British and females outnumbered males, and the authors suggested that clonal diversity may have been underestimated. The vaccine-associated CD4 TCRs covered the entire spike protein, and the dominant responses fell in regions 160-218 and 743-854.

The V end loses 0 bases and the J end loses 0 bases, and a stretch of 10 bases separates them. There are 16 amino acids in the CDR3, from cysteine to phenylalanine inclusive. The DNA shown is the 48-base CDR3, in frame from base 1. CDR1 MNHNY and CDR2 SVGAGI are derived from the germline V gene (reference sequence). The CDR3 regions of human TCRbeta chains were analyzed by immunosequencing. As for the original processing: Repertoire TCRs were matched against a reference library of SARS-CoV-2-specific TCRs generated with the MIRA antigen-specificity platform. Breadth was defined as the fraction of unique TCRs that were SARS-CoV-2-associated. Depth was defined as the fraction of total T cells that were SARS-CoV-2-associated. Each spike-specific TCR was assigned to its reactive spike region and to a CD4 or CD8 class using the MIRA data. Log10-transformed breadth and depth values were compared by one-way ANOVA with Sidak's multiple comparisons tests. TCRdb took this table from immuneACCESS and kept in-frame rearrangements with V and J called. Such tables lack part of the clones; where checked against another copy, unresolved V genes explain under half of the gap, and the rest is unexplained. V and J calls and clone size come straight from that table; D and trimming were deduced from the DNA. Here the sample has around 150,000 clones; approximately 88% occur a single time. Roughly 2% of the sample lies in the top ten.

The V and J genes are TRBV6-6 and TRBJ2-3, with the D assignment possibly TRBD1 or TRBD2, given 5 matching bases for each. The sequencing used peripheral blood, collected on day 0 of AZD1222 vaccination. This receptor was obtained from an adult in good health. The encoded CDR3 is CASSYSTGPSTDTQYF. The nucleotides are TGTGCCAGCAGTTACTCGACGGGACCTAGCACAGATACGCAGTATTTT.